Listed below are T cell receptor beta chains from one sample, sequenced in a study of cytomegalovirus exposure and HLA in healthy donors. Repertoires were generated with immunoSEQ multiplex PCR, while TCRdb's copy carries only in-frame clones and drops some. In the table there are some 90,000 clones, around 71% of which are singletons. Sequenced: PBMCs. The source of these receptors is a man aged 55 to 69 in good health and CMV-seronegative. CDR3s include the opening cysteine and the closing phenylalanine or tryptophan. A D gene is named only where the DNA matches it firmly. For some rows the clone size is stated as once, few or many, or as a class when expanded; others skip it.

-,TRBJ2-7,TRBV15,-,TGTGCCACCACCCCGCGGAGCAACTACGAGCAGTACTTC,CATTPRSNYEQYF
-,TRBJ2-7,TRBV6-5,-,TGTGCCAGCAGTACCACCCCAGGGCTGAACTACGAGCAGTACTTC,CASSTTPGLNYEQYF
TRBD1,TRBJ1-5,TRBV15,few,TGTGCCACCAGCGGGGACAGGGTTCTCAATCAGCCCCAGCATTTT,CATSGDRVLNQPQHF
-,TRBJ2-7,TRBV5-4,-,TGTGCCAGCAGCTTGAAAACGGGAAACTACGAGCAGTACTTC,CASSLKTGNYEQYF
TRBD2,TRBJ2-2,TRBV27,-,TGTGCCAGCAGTCCGTCGACTAGCGGGGGTTCCGGGGAGCTGTTTTTT,CASSPSTSGGSGELFF
TRBD1,TRBJ1-1,TRBV7-6,-,TGTGCCAGCAGCCGAGGGACAGACTTGAACACTGAAGCTTTCTTT,CASSRGTDLNTEAFF
-,TRBJ1-1,TRBV12-5,few,TGTGCTAGTGGTTTGGTTCCTAGGGGGATCTTTAACACTGAAGCTTTCTTT,CASGLVPRGIFNTEAFF
TRBD1,TRBJ2-7,TRBV6-1,-,TGTGCCAGCAGTGAAACACAGGGGGTGGGCGAGCAGTACTTC,CASSETQGVGEQYF
-,TRBJ2-5,TRBV6-6,-,TGTGCCGGCAGTTACTCCCCGGAGACCCACTACTTC,CAGSYSPETHYF
-,TRBJ1-1,TRBV19,once,TGTGCCAGTAGTCAGGGGACTGAAGCTTTCTTT,CASSQGTEAFF
TRBD2,TRBJ2-7,TRBV5-1,-,TGCGCCAGCAGCTTGTCTGCTAGCGGGAGATACGAGCAGTACTTC,CASSLSASGRYEQYF
TRBD2,TRBJ2-2,TRBV10-2,-,TGCGCCAGCAGTGAGCCGGGACTAGCGGGCGGGAACACCGGGGAGCTGTTTTTT,CASSEPGLAGGNTGELFF
-,TRBJ2-7,TRBV7-2,-,TGTGCCAGCAGCCTAGGACTGTTCCCATTTGGCTCCTACGAGCAGTACTTC,CASSLGLFPFGSYEQYF
-,TRBJ2-7,TRBV28,-,TGTGCCAGCAGTTTAAATCGGGGTCTCTACGAGCAGTACTTC,CASSLNRGLYEQYF
TRBD1,TRBJ1-1,TRBV6-6,-,TGTGCCAGCAGTAACAGGGGCGCGGGCACTGAAGCTTTCTTT,CASSNRGAGTEAFF
TRBD1,TRBJ1-2,TRBV28,-,TGTGCCAGCAGTTGGGGGACAGGGGACTATGGCTACACCTTC,CASSWGTGDYGYTF
-,TRBJ2-5,TRBV28,-,TGTGCCAGCTGCGTTCCCCCCCCATCGTCCCAAGAGACCCAGTACTTC,CASCVPPPSSQETQYF
TRBD1,TRBJ1-5,TRBV7-8,-,TGTGCCAGCAGCTTAGCGCCGACAGGGGGGAGCAATCAGCCCCAGCATTTT,CASSLAPTGGSNQPQHF
TRBD2,TRBJ2-3,TRBV5-1,-,TGCGCCAGCAGCTTGGACCCGGGGGGGCTTACAGATACGCAGTATTTT,CASSLDPGGLTDTQYF
TRBD1,TRBJ2-2,TRBV4-1,-,TGCGCCAGCAGCCCCGGACAGGGCCCAACCCGGGAGCTGTTTTTT,CASSPGQGPTRELFF
TRBD2,TRBJ2-2,TRBV19,-,TGTGCCAGTAGTACTCCCAGCGGGACGGACACCGGGGAGCTGTTTTTT,CASSTPSGTDTGELFF
TRBD1,TRBJ2-7,TRBV6-1,-,TGTGCCAGCAACGGGGACAGCGTCAGCGAGCAGTACTTC,CASNGDSVSEQYF
-,TRBJ2-7,TRBV10-1,-,TGCGCCAGCAGTGAGTCCGAGACTAGCTACGAGCAGTACTTC,CASSESETSYEQYF
-,TRBJ2-1,TRBV9,-,TGTGCCAGCAGCGCCGGGACTCCCCAAGGCAATGAGCAGTTCTTC,CASSAGTPQGNEQFF
TRBD2,TRBJ2-5,TRBV7-2,few,TGTGCCAGCAGCCCCCCAGGCGGGGGGCCCGGGGAAGAGACCCAGTACTTC,CASSPPGGGPGEETQYF
-,TRBJ2-1,TRBV19,once,TGTGCCAGTAGTATAGTGTCAAAGGAGAATGAGCAGTTCTTC,CASSIVSKENEQFF
-,TRBJ2-1,TRBV12-5,-,TGTGCTAGTGGTTTGACAGGGTGGGAGAGAACCTACAATGAGCAGTTCTTC,CASGLTGWERTYNEQFF
-,TRBJ2-3,TRBV10-3,-,TGTGCCGTTCGCGGAGGGCCAGATACGCAGTATTTT,CAVRGGPDTQYF